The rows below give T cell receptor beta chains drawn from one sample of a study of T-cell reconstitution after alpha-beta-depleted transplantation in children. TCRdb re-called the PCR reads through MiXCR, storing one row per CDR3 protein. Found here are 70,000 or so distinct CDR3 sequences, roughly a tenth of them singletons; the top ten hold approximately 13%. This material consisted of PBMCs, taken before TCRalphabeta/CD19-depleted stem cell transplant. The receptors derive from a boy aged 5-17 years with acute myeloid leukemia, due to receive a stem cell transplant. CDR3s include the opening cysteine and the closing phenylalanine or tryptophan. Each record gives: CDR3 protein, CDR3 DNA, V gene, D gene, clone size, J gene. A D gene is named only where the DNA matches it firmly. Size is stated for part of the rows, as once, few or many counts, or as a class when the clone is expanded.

CSVSLKALNTEAFF	TGCAGCGTGAGCCTGAAGGCGCTGAACACTGAAGCTTTCTTT	TRBV29-1	NA	many	TRBJ1-1
CASKSHGGAGGREQFF	TGTGCCAGCAAATCCCACGGAGGGGCGGGGGGGCGTGAGCAGTTCTTC	TRBV6-5	TRBD2	many	TRBJ2-1
CASSTVEVNSPLHF	TGCGCCAGCAGCACCGTGGAGGTTAATTCACCCCTCCACTTT	TRBV5-1	NA	many	TRBJ1-6
CASSLEVGTFNYGYTF	TGCGCCAGCAGCCTGGAGGTGGGAACCTTTAACTATGGCTACACCTTC	TRBV5-1	NA	many	TRBJ1-2
CASRRTGGTGELFF	TGTGCCAGCAGAAGAACCGGGGGCACCGGGGAGCTGTTTTTT	TRBV5-6	NA	many	TRBJ2-2
CASSFVTQYF	TGTGCCAGCAGTTTCGTGACCCAGTACTTC	TRBV12-3/TRBV12-4	NA	few	TRBJ2-5
CASSQVGRGVQETQYF	TGCGCCAGCAGCCAAGTCGGCAGGGGAGTCCAAGAGACCCAGTACTTC	TRBV4-1	NA	few	TRBJ2-5
CASSLVGGGSTDTQYF	TGTGCCAGCAGCTTAGTGGGGGGGGGAAGCACAGATACGCAGTATTTT	TRBV11-2	TRBD2	many	TRBJ2-3
CASSAVTGGDYGYTF	TGTGCCAGCAGCGCAGTGACAGGGGGCGACTATGGCTACACCTTC	TRBV7-2	TRBD1	many	TRBJ1-2
CSAPYYGYTF	TGCAGTGCACCTTACTATGGCTACACCTTC	TRBV20-1	NA	many	TRBJ1-2
CASSLGGPGGFSNQPQHF	TGTGCCAGCAGTCTGGGGGGTCCCGGGGGCTTTAGCAATCAGCCCCAGCATTTT	TRBV27	NA	many	TRBJ1-5
CASRFRIGTVSDEQFF	TGTGCCAGCAGATTCAGAATCGGGACAGTGTCCGATGAGCAGTTCTTC	TRBV7-3	TRBD1	few	TRBJ2-1
CASSQARTSGRNEQYF	TGCGCCAGCAGCCAAGCCCGGACTAGCGGGAGAAACGAGCAGTACTTC	TRBV4-3	TRBD2	few	TRBJ2-7
CASSSHTRQKYTGELFF	TGTGCCAGCAGTTCCCACACGCGACAGAAATACACCGGGGAGCTGTTTTTT	TRBV28	NA	many	TRBJ2-2
CASSLQRNTGELFF	TGTGCCAGCAGTTTACAGAGGAACACCGGGGAGCTGTTTTTT	TRBV12-3/TRBV12-4	NA	many	TRBJ2-2
CASSQVSGATNEKLFF	TGCGCCAGCAGCCAAGTGAGCGGTGCAACTAATGAAAAACTGTTTTTT	TRBV4-1	NA	medium-sized	TRBJ1-4
CASSAEFGQRSYNEQFF	TGTGCCAGCAGCGCAGAGTTTGGACAGCGCTCCTACAATGAGCAGTTCTTC	TRBV7-3	NA	few	TRBJ2-1
CSARPPLAGLLYNEQFF	TGCAGTGCCCGCCCCCCTCTAGCGGGACTTCTCTACAATGAGCAGTTCTTC	TRBV20-1	TRBD2	many	TRBJ2-1
CSARDRRGQDTEAFF	TGCAGTGCTAGAGATAGGCGGGGACAGGACACTGAAGCTTTCTTT	TRBV20-1	TRBD1	many	TRBJ1-1
CSAVSGRAGELFF	TGCAGCGCTGTTAGCGGGAGGGCCGGGGAGCTGTTTTTT	TRBV29-1	TRBD2	NA	TRBJ2-2
CASSRSGSFMPEQYF	TGTGCCAGCAGCCGGAGCGGGAGTTTCATGCCCGAGCAGTACTTC	TRBV7-2	TRBD2	many	TRBJ2-7
CASSFRGANSPLHF	TGTGCCAGCAGCTTTCGGGGGGCTAATTCACCCCTCCACTTT	TRBV7-2	NA	many	TRBJ1-6
CASSLAMSGLETQYF	TGTGCCAGCAGCTTAGCTATGTCAGGACTAGAGACCCAGTACTTC	TRBV7-2	NA	many	TRBJ2-5
CASSFGQEETQYF	TGTGCCAGCAGCTTCGGACAAGAAGAGACCCAGTACTTC	TRBV5-4	NA	few	TRBJ2-5
CASRRSGTGELFF	TGCGCCAGCAGGCGCTCGGGGACCGGGGAGCTGTTTTTT	TRBV10-1	NA	many	TRBJ2-2
CSVTEINPGQKFYNEQFF	TGCAGCGTAACCGAAATCAATCCGGGACAAAAGTTCTACAATGAGCAGTTCTTC	TRBV29-1	NA	few	TRBJ2-1
CASSLGLAGYHNEQFF	TGTGCCAGCAGCTTAGGACTAGCGGGATATCACAATGAGCAGTTCTTC	TRBV11-3	TRBD2	NA	TRBJ2-1
CASSEVGLTGLKFF	TGTGCCAGCAGTGAAGTGGGACTCACAGGCCTGAAGTTCTTC	TRBV2	NA	NA	TRBJ2-1
CATSAEGTQYF	TGTGCCACCAGTGCTGAAGGTACGCAGTATTTT	TRBV24-1	NA	many	TRBJ2-3
CASSFKGPPQETQYF	TGTGCCAGCAGCTTTAAGGGGCCCCCTCAAGAGACCCAGTACTTC	TRBV7-9	NA	few	TRBJ2-5
CASGFVPGTSGGAGSADTQYF	TGTGCTAGTGGTTTCGTCCCCGGGACTAGCGGGGGGGCCGGGTCCGCAGATACGCAGTATTTT	TRBV12-5	TRBD2	many	TRBJ2-3
CASSSPTGSGYTF	TGTGCCAGCAGCTCCCCCACAGGAAGCGGCTACACCTTC	TRBV7-3	NA	many	TRBJ1-2
CASSSRAGGNYGYTF	TGTGCCAGCAGTTCCCGGGCTGGGGGTAACTATGGCTACACCTTC	TRBV12-3/TRBV12-4	NA	many	TRBJ1-2
CAISDAGFEDTQYF	TGTGCCATCAGTGATGCGGGATTTGAAGATACGCAGTATTTT	TRBV10-3	NA	many	TRBJ2-3
CASSISNSPLHF	TGTGCCAGCAGTATCTCTAATTCACCCCTCCACTTT	TRBV6-5	NA	many	TRBJ1-6
CASSKDRGSYEQYF	TGTGCCAGCAGCAAGGACAGGGGGTCCTACGAGCAGTACTTC	TRBV5-6	TRBD1	many	TRBJ2-7
CATLSTLGNEQFF	TGTGCCACCCTTTCTACACTGGGCAATGAGCAGTTCTTC	TRBV15	NA	many	TRBJ2-1
CASSRQAWDEQFF	TGTGCCAGCAGTCGACAGGCATGGGATGAGCAGTTCTTC	TRBV6-1	NA	NA	TRBJ2-1
CSARDSGSFYNEQFF	TGCAGTGCTAGAGACTCAGGGAGTTTCTACAATGAGCAGTTCTTC	TRBV20-1	NA	many	TRBJ2-1
CASSPSLLAGGPWNEQFF	TGTGCCAGCAGCCCAAGTTTACTAGCGGGAGGGCCCTGGAATGAGCAGTTCTTC	TRBV28	TRBD2	many	TRBJ2-1
CASSYSGGGETQYF	TGTGCCAGCAGTTACTCAGGGGGCGGGGAGACCCAGTACTTC	TRBV27	TRBD1	few	TRBJ2-5
CATAPGQITDTQYF	TGTGCCACCGCACCGGGACAGATCACAGATACGCAGTATTTT	TRBV24-1	TRBD1	many	TRBJ2-3
CASSLTAGREGYTF	TGTGCCAGCAGTTTGACGGCGGGGAGGGAGGGCTACACCTTC	TRBV12-3/TRBV12-4	NA	many	TRBJ1-2
CASSGRQGGLAEAFF	TGTGCCAGCAGCGGGCGACAGGGGGGTTTGGCTGAAGCTTTCTTT	TRBV14	TRBD1	many	TRBJ1-1
CASSEALQRENNEQFF	TGTGCCAGCAGTGAAGCGCTCCAGCGGGAAAACAATGAGCAGTTCTTC	TRBV2	TRBD2	NA	TRBJ2-1
CASSLAERGPYNEQFF	TGTGCCAGCAGCTTAGCGGAGCGGGGCCCTTACAATGAGCAGTTCTTC	TRBV7-9	TRBD2	many	TRBJ2-1
CASTRSGNSYEQYF	TGCGCCAGCACCCGAAGCGGGAACTCCTACGAGCAGTACTTC	TRBV5-1	TRBD2	many	TRBJ2-7
CASSLELGAGYGYTF	TGTGCCAGCAGCTTAGAGCTCGGGGCGGGCTATGGCTACACCTTC	TRBV11-2	NA	many	TRBJ1-2
CASSSAGQGFGNEQFF	TGTGCCAGCAGTTCAGCCGGACAGGGGTTTGGGAATGAGCAGTTCTTC	TRBV6-5	TRBD1	few	TRBJ2-1
CASSARNYGYTF	TGTGCCAGCAGCGCCCGGAACTATGGCTACACCTTC	TRBV6-5	NA	many	TRBJ1-2
CASSKANRGALDGYTF	TGTGCCAGCAGCAAGGCCAACCGGGGGGCGCTCGATGGCTACACCTTC	TRBV21-1	NA	NA	TRBJ1-2
CASSLKTGQGAADTQYF	TGTGCCAGCAGCTTAAAAACAGGACAGGGGGCTGCAGATACGCAGTATTTT	TRBV7-6	TRBD1	many	TRBJ2-3
CASSDEGATDTQYF	TGCGCCAGCAGCGACGAGGGGGCAACAGATACGCAGTATTTT	TRBV4-1	TRBD1	large	TRBJ2-3
CATSTGLRETQYF	TGCGCCACTTCGACAGGGCTCAGGGAGACCCAGTACTTC	TRBV10-2	TRBD1	NA	TRBJ2-5
CASSLSRSNEQFF	TGTGCCAGCAGTTTATCGCGAAGTAATGAGCAGTTCTTC	TRBV28	NA	many	TRBJ2-1
CASSYVGLASRWGGTGELFF	TGTGCCAGCAGTTACGTTGGACTAGCGAGCCGATGGGGGGGGACCGGGGAGCTGTTTTTT	TRBV6-2/TRBV6-3	TRBD2	NA	TRBJ2-2
CAGLAGGRNEQFF	TGTGCCGGCTTAGCGGGAGGAAGGAATGAGCAGTTCTTC	TRBV7-9	TRBD2	many	TRBJ2-1
CASSPAGGEQFF	TGTGCCAGCTCACCAGCAGGGGGAGAGCAGTTCTTC	TRBV18	TRBD1	many	TRBJ2-1
CASSPGAGSSGANVLTF	TGTGCCAGCAGCCCGGGGGCCGGATCCTCTGGGGCCAACGTCCTGACTTTC	TRBV28	NA	many	TRBJ2-6